The 8 T cell receptor beta chains presented below share a single source sample, sequenced in a study of shared T cell receptors in the human thymus. Data came from immunoSEQ multiplex PCR; TCRdb stores just in-frame clones and leaves some out. The sample holds about 730,000 clones, around 85% seen once. These data were also reused for a study on human thymus T cells.

Sequencing was performed on thymocytes. The origin of the receptors is a girl under three years old with a congenital heart defect.

J is TRBJ2-1 and V is TRBV27; 9 positions agree with TRBD2. CDR1 MNHEY and CDR2 SMNVEV come from the germline V gene (reference sequence). After removal of 2 bases from V and 8 bases from J, the junction contained 7 bases not matched to a gene. The CDR3 consists of 15 residues. CDR3 nucleotides: TGTGCCAGCAGTTTACTCCCTAGCGGGGTCGATGAGCAGTTCTTC. Amino acid sequence: CASSLLPSGVDEQFF.

The CDR3 region is CASSITGGTEAFF. Written as DNA, the CDR3 is TGTGCCAGTAGTATAACAGGAGGGACTGAAGCTTTCTTT. The chain couples TRBV19 to TRBJ1-1; tentative D call: TRBD1 (5 bases). CDR3 length: 13 amino acids. Germline CDR1 reads LNHDA; CDR2 reads SQIVND (reference sequence). V lost 2 bases, J lost 5 bases, and 9 bases lay in between.

J is TRBJ1-4 and V is TRBV6-6, with TRBD1 matching 7 bases. The V segment lost 8 bases and the J segment 1 base; nucleotides outside the gene matches: 10. The CDR3 runs to 16 residues. The germline V gene has CDR1 MNHNY and CDR2 SVGAGI (reference sequence). CDR3 in DNA: TGTGCCAGCGGTTCACTAGGGGGCGGAACTAATGAAAAACTGTTTTTT. Residues: CASGSLGGGTNEKLFF.

The chain has TRBV27 and TRBJ1-4, with D unresolved. The CDR3 runs 16 residues. Trimming took off 5 bases at V and 5 bases at J, with 18 bases between the two ends. The germline CDR1 and CDR2 sequences are MNHEY and SMNVEV (reference sequence). The CDR3 coding sequence is TGTGCCAGCAGTGCCCCGGAGGCGGCTGGGAATGAAAAACTGTTTTTT. It is translated as CASSAPEAAGNEKLFF.

On this clone: The sample holds other DNA sequences that translate to the same CDR3. V gene TRBV6-5 combines with J gene TRBJ2-2, with D maybe TRBD1 (6 bases). The CDR3 has 13 residues. Trimming removed 2 bases at V and 5 bases at J, with 6 bases between. The V gene's germline CDR1 is MNHEY and CDR2 SVGAGI. The CDR3 bases are TGTGCCAGCAGTTACAGGGGGACCGGGGAGCTGTTTTTT. It encodes CASSYRGTGELFF.

J is TRBJ2-1 and V is TRBV7-9, with D uncertain. V gave up 1 base and J gave up 1 base, with 20 bases separating them. The CDR3 consists of 19 residues. Germline values: CDR1 SEHNR, CDR2 FQNEAQ (reference sequence). The CDR3 here is CASSLEAKSRYSSYNEQFF. The CDR3 DNA reads as TGTGCCAGCAGCTTAGAAGCCAAAAGCAGGTACTCGTCCTACAATGAGCAGTTCTTC.

The chain recombines TRBV5-4 with TRBJ2-1; D call uncertain. Germline-derived CDR1 and CDR2 are SGHNT and YYREEE (reference sequence). V was shortened by 4 bases and J by 0 bases, with 14 bases between the two germline ends. The CDR3 has 16 residues. CDR3 sequence reads: CASSAALNNSYNEQFF. The CDR3 DNA reads as TGTGCCAGCAGCGCCGCTCTAAATAACTCCTACAATGAGCAGTTCTTC.

The CDR3 sequence: CASSSKTGGAANTIYF. The CDR3 DNA is TGCGCCAGCAGCTCCAAAACAGGGGGCGCGGCAAACACCATATATTTT. The chain uses TRBV5-1 and TRBJ1-3; TRBD1 aligns across 9 bases. Unmatched junction bases numbered 10, after V lost 3 bases and J lost 6 bases. CDR3 size: 16 residues. In germline, CDR1 is SGHRS, CDR2 YFSETQ.